Given below is one T cell receptor beta chain in context. Here immunoSEQ multiplex PCR was the method, and the copy in TCRdb shows in-frame clones only, minus some. Here the sample spans 90,000 to 100,000 clones, about half being singletons. The sample comes from a study of shared clonotypes between healthy human individuals. This CDR3 is built from 15 residues. CDR1 is LNHNV, CDR2 YYDKDF, per germline (reference sequence). V lost 0 bases and J 6 bases, leaving 12 bases between the germline ends. The receptor was isolated from a woman aged 40 to 49 in good health. Some clones in this sample may be carry-over from other donors' samples. The V call is TRBV15, the J call TRBJ1-5; tentative D call: TRBD1 (6 bases). Sequencing was carried out using PBMCs. The CDR3 loop reads CATSRDNQGSQPQHF. Written as DNA, the CDR3 is TGTGCCACCAGCAGAGATAATCAGGGGTCTCAGCCCCAGCATTTT. The variable domain in full, with the rest retrieved from reference TRBV15 and TRBJ1-5, is DAMVIQNPRYQVTQFGKPVTLSCSQTLNHNVMYWYQQKSSQAPKLLFHYYDKDFNNEADTPDNFQSRRPNTSFCFLDIRSPGLGDTAMYLCATSRDNQGSQPQHFGDGTRLSIL.